This T cell receptor (beta chain) was identified during a study of graft-versus-host responses after intestinal transplantation. Study details: Transplants were multivisceral, liver-intestinal, or isolated intestinal. After anti-thymocyte globulin induction, recipients took tacrolimus and steroids for around three years. Study-wide points: An association linked early post-transplant HvG declines with peak circulating GvH clone levels. Present in recipient marrow, GvH clones included some that appeared first in ileum or blood.

Profiling relied on immunoSEQ multiplex PCR, and the TCRdb table lists in-frame clones only, not all of them. Among about 66,000 clones, about nine tenths were seen once, and the ten largest hold approximately 1.3%. CDR1 and CDR2 (germline): SGHTA, FQGTGA. V was clipped by 1 base and J by 2 bases; unmatched bases: 14. The CDR3 runs 19 residues. The count of this clone is one. Its antigen is not known. This clonotype was sampled from a human donor who received an intestinal transplant. The sequences come from unstimulated CD8+ T cells sorted from spleen or lymph node cells, collected before intestinal transplant. V gene TRBV7-3 combines with J gene TRBJ2-1; 7 bases are a match to TRBD1. In DNA, the CDR3 is TGTGCCAGCAGCTTAAAGGGTGGGTTTACAGGGGACCCCTACAATGAGCAGTTCTTC. Amino acids: CASSLKGGFTGDPYNEQFF.